These T cell receptor beta chains were read from a single sample in a study of OX40 agonist ivuxolimab in advanced cancers. TCRdb's copy holds only in-frame clones and misses some; the assay was immunoSEQ multiplex PCR. The table lists some 10,000 clones, about three quarters of them singletons. Specimen: CD4+ or CD8+ T cells sorted from blood, collected in a trial of the OX40 agonist ivuxolimab. Receptors were obtained from an adult with an advanced solid tumor such as melanoma, head and neck, liver or kidney cancer. Both conserved end residues are part of each CDR3. A D gene is named only where the DNA matches it firmly. A clone size is listed for some rows: how often the clone was seen (once, few, many), or a class if it is expanded.

J,D,V,size,DNA,CDR3
TRBJ2-5,-,TRBV7-3,few,TGTGCCAGCAGCTTATTCCAGGGGGGGCAGGAGACCCAGTACTTC,CASSLFQGGQETQYF
TRBJ2-7,TRBD1,TRBV2,-,TGTGCCAGCAGGGCGGGACAGGGGACCGAAAGGGGGACCCCAAAATCTTACGAGCAGTACTTC,CASRAGQGTERGTPKSYEQYF
TRBJ2-1,-,TRBV27,-,TGTGCCAGCAGTTTCCCCGGGGGACTGGTCCATGAGCAGTTCTTC,CASSFPGGLVHEQFF
TRBJ1-1,-,TRBV10-3,-,TGTGCCATCAGTGAGCCCGGACTGAACACTGAAGCTTTCTTT,CAISEPGLNTEAFF
TRBJ1-2,-,TRBV16,-,TGTGCCAGCAGCCAATCGCACGGGTTCTATGGCTACACCTTC,CASSQSHGFYGYTF
TRBJ1-4,-,TRBV27,-,TGTGCCAGCAGTTTATCCGGAACCTATAATGAAAAACTGTTTTTT,CASSLSGTYNEKLFF
TRBJ2-5,-,TRBV7-9,-,TGTGCCAGCAGCCACGGAGTCGAAGAGACCCAGTACTTC,CASSHGVEETQYF
TRBJ1-1,-,TRBV18,-,TGTGCCAGCTCACCAAATGAGGGGCGGGATGAAGCTTTCTTT,CASSPNEGRDEAFF
TRBJ1-1,-,TRBV19,-,TGTGCCAGTAGTATCGATCCGGGCTACACTGAAGCTTTCTTT,CASSIDPGYTEAFF
TRBJ1-2,-,TRBV5-1,-,TGCGCCAGCAGCTTGACAGAGGGCGCGGCCTATGGCTACACCTTC,CASSLTEGAAYGYTF
TRBJ1-2,TRBD1,TRBV7-9,-,TGTGCCAGCAGCTTAGAAGACAGGGCTGTAGGCTACACCTTC,CASSLEDRAVGYTF
TRBJ2-7,TRBD1,TRBV5-4,few,TGTGCCAGCACAAACAGGGGGCTATGGGAGCAGTACTTC,CASTNRGLWEQYF
TRBJ2-7,-,TRBV28,-,TGTGCCAGTTCCTGGGGAGGCTACGAGCAGTACTTC,CASSWGGYEQYF